Sequencing of this TCR beta chain was carried out in a study of shared clonotypes between healthy human individuals. General study points: Clonotype sharing among the donors was expected to vary with sequencing depth.

On this clone: Antigen specificity is unknown.

Germline V gene lookup returns CDR1 KGHSH and CDR2 LQKENI. J was trimmed by 0 bases and V by 4 bases; bases with no gene match: 4. The CDR3 is 15 residues long. The method was immunoSEQ multiplex PCR; TCRdb's version includes in-frame clones alone and lacks a portion of them. The repertoire holds over a million clones, roughly 98% seen once, with 0.4% to 0.55% in the top ten. The TCR originated in a man under 40 in good health. The V call is TRBV18, the J call TRBJ2-5; 8 nucleotides align to TRBD1. The material sequenced was naive CD4+ T cells sorted from blood. Subset given: CD45RA+ positively selected. CDR3 sequence (DNA): TGTGCCAGCTCACAACAACAGGGGGACCAAGAGACCCAGTACTTC. This codes for CASSQQQGDQETQYF.